This T cell receptor (beta chain) was profiled in a study of CD8 T cells in Susac syndrome. Negative isolation yielded CD8+ and CD4+ T cells; FACS enriched TEMRA cells. The CDR3 totals 15 residues. The V end was cut by 4 bases, the J end by 0 bases, with 13 bases between. From germline, CDR1 is SGHRS and CDR2 YFSETQ. The RNA input was about 0.45 to 1 ug, and it was reverse transcribed with random hexamers. The authors amplified TCR beta CDR3 across 54 Vbeta and 13 Jbeta using immunoSEQ multiplex PCR. TCRdb passed the immunoSEQ multiplex PCR reads through MiXCR, listing each CDR3 protein once. The sample has approximately 110,000 distinct CDR3 sequences, 80% to 95% seen once.

This clonotype was obtained from a human donor with multiple sclerosis. J is TRBJ1-1 and V is TRBV5-1; D gene ambiguous. The sequenced sample consisted of CD8+ T cells from PBMCs. The CDR3 reads CASSDSSGLNTEAFF. The CDR3 coding sequence is TGCGCCAGCAGCGACTCCAGTGGGTTGAACACTGAAGCTTTCTTT.